This is a list of T cell receptor beta chains from one sample in a study of cytomegalovirus exposure and HLA in healthy donors. This table comes from immunoSEQ multiplex PCR, and its TCRdb copy is limited to in-frame clones, with some not included. The sample yields 140,000 to 150,000 clones, 60% to 85% seen once. Input material: PBMCs. The receptor source for this set is a young man in good health and CMV-seronegative. Both conserved end residues are part of each CDR3. The order of the fields is D gene, clone size, J gene, V gene, CDR3 DNA, CDR3 protein. A D gene is named only where the DNA matches it firmly. Clone size, where shown, is once, few, many, or a class for clones that have expanded.

>.|once|TRBJ2-7|TRBV7-2
TGTGCCAGCAGCTTAAAGATGGACAGCTACGAGCAGTACTTC
CASSLKMDSYEQYF
>TRBD1|.|TRBJ2-3|TRBV4-1
TGCGCCAGCAGCCAAGATAGGACAGGGTACGGTACGCAGTATTTT
CASSQDRTGYGTQYF
>.|.|TRBJ2-7|TRBV28
TGTGCCAGCGACTCGCCGGGACATCTTTCAAGCTCCTACGAGCAGTACTTC
CASDSPGHLSSSYEQYF
>.|.|TRBJ2-7|TRBV2
TGTGCCACCAGTGATCCCCCATCCCCCGAGCAGTACTTC
CATSDPPSPEQYF
>.|.|TRBJ1-2|TRBV5-1
TGCGCCAGCAGCTTGGCCCAGGGTCGGGAGAGAAGCTATGGCTACACCTTC
CASSLAQGRERSYGYTF
>.|.|TRBJ1-5|TRBV6-5
TGTGCCAGCAGTTATGGGGGCTATCAGCCCCAGCATTTT
CASSYGGYQPQHF
>.|.|TRBJ1-2|TRBV19
TGTGCCAGTATGAGGGGGAGTGGCTACACCTTC
CASMRGSGYTF
>.|.|TRBJ1-3|TRBV15
TGTGCCACCAGCCCAGAACAACAGGCGAACACCATATATTTT
CATSPEQQANTIYF
>.|.|TRBJ1-1|TRBV28
TGTGCCAGCAGTTTAGGGGCGAGGGAAGCTTTCTTT
CASSLGAREAFF
>TRBD1|.|TRBJ2-1|TRBV6-6
TGTGCCAGCGGTATATCCGGGACAGGGAAATACAATGAGCAGTTCTTC
CASGISGTGKYNEQFF
>TRBD1|.|TRBJ2-7|TRBV2
TGTGCCAGCAGTGATGCAGGGGGTCTATACGAGCAGTACTTC
CASSDAGGLYEQYF
>TRBD1|few|TRBJ1-6|TRBV2
TGTGCCAGCAACACCCGACAGGGTGGGAATTCACCCCTCCACTTT
CASNTRQGGNSPLHF
>.|.|TRBJ1-1|TRBV19
TGTGCCAGTAGTATCCTAGGCGAGAACACTGAAGCTTTCTTT
CASSILGENTEAFF
>TRBD2|.|TRBJ2-5|TRBV6-5
TGTGCCAGCAGTTACCTTGGAGCGGGGGTTCAAGAGACCCAGTACTTC
CASSYLGAGVQETQYF
>.|.|TRBJ1-3|TRBV27
TGTGCCAGCAGTTTAATAGCTGGAAACACCATATATTTT
CASSLIAGNTIYF
>.|once|TRBJ1-4|TRBV5-1
TGCGCCAGCAGCTTGCAGGGAATTGGGGAAAAACTGTTTTTT
CASSLQGIGEKLFF
>.|.|TRBJ1-1|TRBV5-1
TGCGCCAGCAGCGCGGAAAGCACTGAAGCTTTCTTT
CASSAESTEAFF
>TRBD2|.|TRBJ2-5|TRBV10-2
TGCGCCAGCAGTGATTTAGTAGCGGGGAACCAAGAGACCCAGTACTTC
CASSDLVAGNQETQYF
>.|.|TRBJ1-1|TRBV2
TGTGCCAGCAGTGAAGGGAATTCGGGGAACACTGAAGCTTTCTTT
CASSEGNSGNTEAFF
>TRBD1|few|TRBJ1-1|TRBV9
TGTGCCAGCAGCGCCACAGGGGGTTTCACTGAAGCTTTCTTT
CASSATGGFTEAFF
>.|.|TRBJ2-7|TRBV9
TGTGCCAGCAGCGTAGAGGCAGGGAGGAAGTACGAGCAGTACTTC
CASSVEAGRKYEQYF
>TRBD1|.|TRBJ2-7|TRBV2
TGTGCCAGCAGTACCTCACGGCAGGGGGCCCCCTCCTACGAGCAGTACTTC
CASSTSRQGAPSYEQYF
>.|.|TRBJ1-3|TRBV7-2
TGTGCCAGCAGCTCTAGTGGCTTCTCTGGAAACACCATATATTTT
CASSSSGFSGNTIYF
>.|.|TRBJ2-7|TRBV4-1
TGCGCCAGCAGCCCTACTCTGGGCGACTCCTACGAGCAGTACTTC
CASSPTLGDSYEQYF
>TRBD1|.|TRBJ1-4|TRBV6-1
TGTGCCAGCAGTCCCCCGGACAGGGTTAATGAAAAACTGTTTTTT
CASSPPDRVNEKLFF
>.|.|TRBJ2-3|TRBV4-1
TGCGCCAGCAGCCAAGAATCCGGACTGGCTAGCACAGATACGCAGTATTTT
CASSQESGLASTDTQYF
>.|.|TRBJ1-2|TRBV29-1
TGCAGCGTTGGGGTAGCCTATGGCTACACCTTC
CSVGVAYGYTF
>.|.|TRBJ1-6|TRBV7-2
TGTGCCAGCAGCCCCAATGCCCAGGTTTCTTCACCCCTCCACTTT
CASSPNAQVSSPLHF
>.|.|TRBJ1-2|TRBV19
TGTGCCAGTAGTATTTCAGGGAAGAATGGCTACACCTTC
CASSISGKNGYTF
>TRBD2|.|TRBJ2-2|TRBV28
TGTGCCAGCAGACCTCAGGTAGCGGGTAAACAGGAGCTGTTTTTT
CASRPQVAGKQELFF
>.|.|TRBJ2-5|TRBV7-2
TGTGCCAGCAGCTTAGCCGACAGCCGCCGTAAGGAGACCCAGTACTTC
CASSLADSRRKETQYF